What follows are 21 T cell receptor beta chains derived from one specimen sequenced in a study of cytomegalovirus exposure and HLA in healthy donors. The table came from immunoSEQ multiplex PCR; TCRdb's copy has only in-frame clones and leaves some out. Of 70,000 to 75,000 clones in the sample, approximately 94% were seen once. The sample comprised PBMCs. The source is a man younger than 30 in good health and CMV-seropositive.

The chain joins TRBV25-1 to TRBJ1-1, with D tentatively TRBD1 (5 bases). The CDR3 totals 15 residues. CDR1 and CDR2 from the germline V gene are MGHDK and SYGVNS. Between the trimmed V and J ends, which lost 7 bases and 0 bases, there was a span of 15 bases. The CDR3 DNA reads as TGTGCCAGCACCCAGAGTGACAGATTGAACACTGAAGCTTTCTTT. It yields the protein CASTQSDRLNTEAFF.

DNA of the CDR3: TGTGCCAGCAGTATCTCGGGAGCGGATCAGCCCCAGCATTTT. Translation: CASSISGADQPQHF. The rearrangement joins TRBV28 to TRBJ1-5; no clear D gene. The CDR3 has 14 amino acids. Deletions cut 5 bases from V and 5 bases from J, with 13 bases between. Germline V lookup: CDR1 MDHEN, CDR2 SYDVKM.

The chain combines TRBV29-1 with TRBJ2-7; the D gene is possibly TRBD2 (5 bases). With 7 bases removed from V and 1 base from J, the gap between germline ends came to 14 bases. This CDR3 is 13 amino acids long. CDR1 is SQVTM, CDR2 ANQGSEA, per germline. The CDR3: CSALGGPSYEQYF. The CDR3 DNA reads TGCAGCGCCCTGGGCGGGCCATCCTACGAGCAGTACTTC.

V usage is TRBV6-6 and J usage is TRBJ2-2, with TRBD2 as a possible D gene (5 bases). Trimming left V 2 bases short and J 6 bases short, with 7 bases between. Per germline, CDR1 MNHNY and CDR2 SVGAGI (reference sequence). This CDR3 is 13 amino acids long. The CDR3 DNA follows: TGTGCCAGCAGTTACGAGGGTGCCGGGGAGCTGTTTTTT. Residues: CASSYEGAGELFF.

The chain carries TRBV5-1 and TRBJ2-5; 9 bases match TRBD1. CDR1 is SGHRS and CDR2 is YFSETQ in the germline V gene. J gave up 7 bases and V 0 bases, and 10 bases lay outside the gene matches. The CDR3 covers 16 residues. CDR3: CASSLGGTGSRGTQYF. CDR3 sequence (DNA): TGCGCCAGCAGCTTGGGGGGGACAGGGAGTCGTGGGACCCAGTACTTC. Together with reference TRBV5-1 and TRBJ2-5, the CDR3 gives the full variable domain: KAGVTQTPRYLIKTRGQQVTLSCSPISGHRSVSWYQQTPGQGLQFLFEYFSETQRNKGNFPGRFSGRQFSNSRSEMNVSTLELGDSALYLCASSLGGTGSRGTQYFGPGTRLLVL.

The V and J genes are TRBV7-2 and TRBJ1-1; 7 bases fit TRBD1. CDR1 and CDR2 (germline): SGHTA, FQGNSA. V shed 2 bases and J 11 bases; nucleotides not matched to a gene: 8. This CDR3 has 13 amino acids. The CDR3 loop reads CASSLLTGDEAFF. DNA for the CDR3: TGTGCCAGCAGCTTACTTACAGGGGATGAGGCTTTCTTT.

This clone was observed a single time. The V and J genes are TRBV19 and TRBJ1-5; D is possibly TRBD1 (6 bases). The CDR3 runs to 13 residues. V dropped 7 bases and J dropped 3 bases, with 10 bases sitting between them. The germline V gene has CDR1 LNHDA and CDR2 SQIVND (reference sequence). CDR3 in amino acids: CASKGDPNQPQHF. Written as DNA, the CDR3 is TGTGCCAGTAAGGGGGATCCCAATCAGCCCCAGCATTTT.

Written as DNA, the CDR3 is TGTGCCAGCTCACCCGACAGGGATTACCACGAGCAGTACTTC. Its protein is CASSPDRDYHEQYF. This sequence joins TRBV18 and TRBJ2-7, with 7 bases identical to TRBD1. The CDR3 length is 14 residues. Germline V gene data show CDR1 as KGHSH and CDR2 as LQKENI. Losses at the gene ends were 3 bases for V and 5 bases for J; bases not matched to a gene: 7.

The chain has TRBV2 and TRBJ1-2; D call uncertain. The CDR3 runs 12 residues. CDR1 is SNHLY, CDR2 FYNNEI, per germline. V dropped 3 bases and J dropped 4 bases, with 6 bases sitting between them. DNA of the CDR3: TGTGCCAGCAGTGAGCGGATCTATGGCTACACCTTC. Translating it yields CASSERIYGYTF.

The V call is TRBV9, the J call TRBJ2-1; D is unresolved. The germline V and J ends were trimmed by 2 bases and 0 bases, with 9 bases remaining between them. In germline, CDR1 is SGDLS, CDR2 YYNGEE. This CDR3 contains 15 residues. CDR3 protein: CASSVVVGSYNEQFF. CDR3 nucleotides: TGTGCCAGCAGCGTTGTGGTCGGCTCCTACAATGAGCAGTTCTTC.

The chain joins TRBV5-4 to TRBJ1-2, with TRBD1 as a possible D gene (5 bases). Deletions cut 4 bases from V and 4 bases from J, with 17 bases between. The CDR3 is 15 amino acids. CDR1 and CDR2 (germline): SGHNT, YYREEE (reference sequence). Written as DNA, the CDR3 is TGTGCCAGCAGCCCAAACTCCAGACAGAGCTATGGCTACACCTTC. As protein: CASSPNSRQSYGYTF. The full variable domain, in which reference TRBV5-4 and TRBJ1-2 provide the parts outside the CDR3, is ETGVTQSPTHLIKTRGQQVTLRCSSQSGHNTVSWYQQALGQGPQFIFQYYREEENGRGNFPPRFSGLQFPNYSSELNVNALELDDSALYLCASSPNSRQSYGYTFGSGTRLTVV.

V gene TRBV2 combines with J gene TRBJ2-3, with D unclear. This CDR3 has 13 residues. Germline lookup yields CDR1 SNHLY and CDR2 FYNNEI. The V end was cut by 7 bases, the J end by 6 bases, with 14 bases between. CDR3 loop: CASTMNSYDTQYF. CDR3 DNA sequence: TGTGCCAGCACCATGAACAGTTACGATACGCAGTATTTT.

V is TRBV2 and J is TRBJ2-1, with D unresolved. The germline gives CDR1 SNHLY, CDR2 FYNNEI. The CDR3 consists of 11 residues. V dropped 4 bases and J dropped 9 bases, with 7 bases sitting between them. This CDR3 reads CASSGTTEQFF. The CDR3 nucleotides read TGTGCCAGCAGTGGAACTACTGAGCAGTTCTTC.

The gene calls are TRBV5-1 and TRBJ2-6; D remains unclear. From germline, CDR1 is SGHRS and CDR2 YFSETQ. The CDR3 sequence is 16 residues long. V dropped 2 bases and J dropped 2 bases, with 11 bases sitting between them. CDR3: CASSFGVEAGANVLTF. DNA for the CDR3: TGCGCCAGCAGCTTTGGTGTTGAGGCTGGGGCCAACGTCCTGACTTTC.

V and J are TRBV5-8 and TRBJ2-1; D is undetermined. The CDR3 is 18 amino acids. Per the germline V gene, CDR1 is SGHTS and CDR2 is YDEGEE. V shed 0 bases and J shed 0 bases, with 16 bases lying between them. CDR3 DNA: TGTGCCAGCAGCTTGGACCAGTTAGAGCGCCTCTCCTACAATGAGCAGTTCTTC. This translates into CASSLDQLERLSYNEQFF. The full variable domain, completed using reference TRBV5-8 and TRBJ2-1, is EAGVTQSPTHLIKTRGQQATLRCSPISGHTSVYWYQQALGLGLQFLLWYDEGEERNRGNFPPRFSGRQFPNYSSELNVNALELEDSALYLCASSLDQLERLSYNEQFFGPGTRLTVL.

As DNA, the CDR3 is TGTGCCTGGAGTGTTGCCAGGACTAGCGGGGTCCAAGAGACCCAGTACTTC. Residues: CAWSVARTSGVQETQYF. The chain carries TRBV30 and TRBJ2-5; 12 bases map to TRBD2. The CDR3 is made up of 17 amino acids. The junction had 6 bases not matched to a gene; V was cut back by 0 bases and J by 1 base. Germline V gene lookup returns CDR1 GTSNPN and CDR2 SVGIG (reference sequence).

The chain carries TRBV7-3 and TRBJ2-3, with TRBD2 matching over 7 bases. Germline V lookup: CDR1 SGHTA, CDR2 FQGTGA. Unmatched junction bases numbered 4, after V lost 4 bases and J lost 0 bases. CDR3 size: 15 residues. The CDR3 DNA reads TGTGCCAGCAGCTGGAGCGGGGCTAGCACAGATACGCAGTATTTT. Its protein is CASSWSGASTDTQYF.

The chain is built from TRBV4-1 and TRBJ1-1, with D hard to call. V was trimmed by 1 base and J by 0 bases, leaving 6 bases between them. Germline-derived CDR1 and CDR2 are MGHRA and YSYEKL. The CDR3 totals 14 residues. The CDR3 DNA is TGCGCCAGCAGCCAAGCCCCTATGAACACTGAAGCTTTCTTT. Translation: CASSQAPMNTEAFF.

This sequence joins TRBV5-1 and TRBJ2-7; 7 bases agree with TRBD2. The CDR3 sequence is 15 residues long. Germline values: CDR1 SGHRS, CDR2 YFSETQ. The V segment lost 0 bases and the J segment 1 base; nucleotides outside the gene matches: 4. The CDR3 loop is CASSLAGGTSYEQYF. The CDR3 DNA sequence: TGCGCCAGCAGCTTGGCCGGGGGGACTTCCTACGAGCAGTACTTC.

The gene calls are TRBV2 and TRBJ1-4, with D unresolved. CDR3 size: 14 residues. Germline-derived CDR1 and CDR2 are SNHLY and FYNNEI. V was clipped by 7 bases and J by 1 base, with 10 bases between them. CDR3 region: CASTRGLTNEKLFF. The CDR3 nucleotides read TGTGCCAGCACACGAGGGCTAACTAATGAAAAACTGTTTTTT.

The chain combines TRBV13 with TRBJ1-1, with a weak D call TRBD1 (5 bases). This CDR3 region has 12 residues. CDR1 and CDR2 from the germline V gene are PRHDT and FYEKMQ (reference sequence). The ends were cut back, 10 bases at V and 4 bases at J, with 13 bases in the middle. CDR3 amino acids: CATGGGTTEAFF. The CDR3 coding sequence is TGTGCCACTGGGGGGGGGACCACTGAAGCTTTCTTT.